These T cell receptor beta chains were read from a single sample in a study of blood T cell repertoires in COVID-19. Sequencing was performed with immunoSEQ multiplex PCR; in TCRdb, only in-frame clones are kept and a portion is missing. The sample contains approximately 38,000 clones, approximately 96% of which appear only once. The specimen was peripheral blood. Receptors were obtained from a human donor with active COVID-19. The donor label of this sample is uncertain. Each CDR3 is given with its conserved first and last residue. The D gene is left open where the match is weak. The listing skips clone size in some rows; elsewhere it reads once, few, many or a size class.

j_gene | abundance | d_gene | v_gene | CDR3aa | CDR3nt
TRBJ2-2 | - | - | TRBV10-1 | CASGSWSTGELFF | TGCGCCAGCGGTAGTTGGAGCACCGGGGAGCTGTTTTTT
TRBJ1-4 | - | TRBD1 | TRBV5-1 | CASSWRDSRANEKLFF | TGCGCCAGCAGCTGGCGGGACAGCCGGGCTAATGAAAAACTGTTTTTT
TRBJ2-2 | - | TRBD2 | TRBV24-1 | CATSDPGEGHPGELFF | TGTGCCACCAGTGACCCGGGGGAGGGCCACCCCGGGGAGCTGTTTTTT
TRBJ2-7 | - | - | TRBV5-6 | CASSPRRGNTYEQYF | TGTGCCAGCAGCCCCCGGAGGGGAAATACCTACGAGCAGTACTTC
TRBJ1-1 | - | TRBD1 | TRBV5-1 | CASSTTGTRGAFF | TGCGCCAGCAGCACGACAGGGACCCGGGGGGCTTTCTTT
TRBJ2-5 | - | TRBD2 | TRBV3-1/TRBV3-2 | CASSQDALAGVLYGETQYF | TGTGCCAGCAGCCAAGATGCCCTAGCGGGAGTCCTGTATGGGGAGACCCAGTACTTC
TRBJ2-7 | - | TRBD1 | TRBV19 | CASSITGGLYEQYF | TGTGCCAGTAGTATTACAGGGGGCCTCTACGAGCAGTACTTC
TRBJ2-7 | few | - | TRBV7-9 | CASSPRVSSYEQYF | TGTGCCAGCAGCCCCAGGGTTAGCTCCTACGAGCAGTACTTC
TRBJ1-2 | once | - | TRBV15 | CATSRDEAVPGYGYTF | TGTGCCACCAGCAGAGATGAAGCAGTTCCAGGCTATGGCTACACCTTC
TRBJ1-5 | - | TRBD1 | TRBV6-2/TRBV6-3 | CASSSWGQVIGPQHF | TGTGCCAGCAGTTCCTGGGGACAGGTGATAGGGCCCCAGCATTTT
TRBJ1-4 | - | TRBD1 | TRBV7-9 | CASSGRDRIATNEKLFF | TGTGCCAGCAGCGGCCGGGACAGGATCGCAACTAATGAAAAACTGTTTTTT
TRBJ2-3 | - | - | TRBV5-1 | CASSPQTSSDTQYF | TGCGCCAGCAGCCCGCAAACTAGTTCAGATACGCAGTATTTT